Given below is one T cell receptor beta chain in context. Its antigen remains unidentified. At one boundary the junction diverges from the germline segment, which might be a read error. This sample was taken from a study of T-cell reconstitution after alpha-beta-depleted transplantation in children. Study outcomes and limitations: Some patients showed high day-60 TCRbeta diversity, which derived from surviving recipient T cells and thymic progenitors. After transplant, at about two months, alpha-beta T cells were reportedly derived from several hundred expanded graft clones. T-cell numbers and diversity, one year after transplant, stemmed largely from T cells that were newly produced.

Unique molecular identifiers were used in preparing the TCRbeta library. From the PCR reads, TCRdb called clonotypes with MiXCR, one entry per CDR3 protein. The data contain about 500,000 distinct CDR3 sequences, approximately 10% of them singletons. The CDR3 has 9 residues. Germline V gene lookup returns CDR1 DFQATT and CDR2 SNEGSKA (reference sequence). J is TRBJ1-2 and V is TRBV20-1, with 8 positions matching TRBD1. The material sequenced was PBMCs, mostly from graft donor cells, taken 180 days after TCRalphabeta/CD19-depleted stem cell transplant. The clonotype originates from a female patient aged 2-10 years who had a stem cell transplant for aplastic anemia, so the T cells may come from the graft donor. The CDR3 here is CSAGRTGKF. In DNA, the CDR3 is TGCAGTGCTGGAAGGACAGGGAAATTC.